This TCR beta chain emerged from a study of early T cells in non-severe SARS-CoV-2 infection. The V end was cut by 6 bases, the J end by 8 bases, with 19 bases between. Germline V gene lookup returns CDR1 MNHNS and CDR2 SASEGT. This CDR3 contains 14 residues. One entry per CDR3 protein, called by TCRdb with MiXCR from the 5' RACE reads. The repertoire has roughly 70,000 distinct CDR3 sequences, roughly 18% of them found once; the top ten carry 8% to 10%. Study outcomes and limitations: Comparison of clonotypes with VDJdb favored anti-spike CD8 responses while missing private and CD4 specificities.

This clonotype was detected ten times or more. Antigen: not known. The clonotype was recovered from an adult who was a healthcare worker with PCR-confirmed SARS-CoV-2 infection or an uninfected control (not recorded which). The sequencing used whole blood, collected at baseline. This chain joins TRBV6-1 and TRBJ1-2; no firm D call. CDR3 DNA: TGTGCCAGCAGGTCCGAACTGGCATGGAGCGGCTACACCTTC. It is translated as CASRSELAWSGYTF.